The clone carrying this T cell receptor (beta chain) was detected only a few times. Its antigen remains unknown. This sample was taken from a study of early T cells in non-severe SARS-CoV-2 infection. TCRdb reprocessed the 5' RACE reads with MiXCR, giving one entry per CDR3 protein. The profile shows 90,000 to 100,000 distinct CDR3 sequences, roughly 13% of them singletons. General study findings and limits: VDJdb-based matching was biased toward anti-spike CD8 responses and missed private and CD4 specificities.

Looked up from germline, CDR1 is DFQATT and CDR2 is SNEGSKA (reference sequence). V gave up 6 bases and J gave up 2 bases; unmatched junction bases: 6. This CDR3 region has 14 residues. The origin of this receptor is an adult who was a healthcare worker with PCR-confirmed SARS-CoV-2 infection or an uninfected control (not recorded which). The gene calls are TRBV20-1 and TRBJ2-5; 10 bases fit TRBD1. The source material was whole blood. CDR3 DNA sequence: TGCAGTGCGGGACAGGGGCAGATTCAAGAGACCCAGTACTTC. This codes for CSAGQGQIQETQYF.